This T cell receptor (beta chain) was sequenced in a study of T cells in Graves' hyperthyroidism and ophthalmopathy. Amplified regions were TCR beta CDR3 sequences from RNA transcripts. Carried out on the TCR CDR3, a first-round RT-PCR used the HTBI primer set. TCRdb passed the multiplex PCR reads through MiXCR, listing each CDR3 protein once. Altogether hundreds of thousands of distinct CDR3 sequences are present, around a fifth being singletons, with the ten largest covering under 55%. This clonotype has a handful of counts. CDR3 length: 15 amino acids. V trimming: 6 bases; J trimming: 7 bases; junction bases outside the gene matches: 10. Germline CDR1 reads MNHEY; CDR2 reads SVGEGT.

The sequence came from a woman between 70 and 85 years old with Graves' ophthalmopathy. The sample taken for sequencing was blood. The genes are TRBV6-2 or TRBV6-3 and TRBJ1-5; 9 positions agree with TRBD1. The CDR3 nucleotides are TGTGCCAGCAGAAATACAGGGGGCAGTGGGCAGCCCCAGCATTTT. It translates to CASRNTGGSGQPQHF.